This TCR beta chain was captured in a study of identical twins. The table lists this clonotype with a few counts. No antigen is known for it. General study results and limits: With abundant cord blood beta clonotypes, insertions were fewer; memory repertoires showed no such pattern. Out-of-frame alpha sequences shared by twins were enriched for low generation probability.

TCRdb re-derived calls from the 5' RACE reads in MiXCR, one entry per CDR3 protein. The sample shows 200,000 to 300,000 distinct CDR3 sequences, approximately 11% of them seen only once. V lost 3 bases and J lost 1, with 11 bases in between. The germline V gene encodes CDR1 MRHNA and CDR2 SNTAGT. There are 15 residues in the CDR3. The same specimen was also included in a second study, on yellow fever vaccine responses in identical twins.

The specimen was memory (CD45RO+) T cells sorted from blood. The V call is TRBV6-4, the J call TRBJ2-3; D assignment may be TRBD1 or TRBD2 (5 bases each). This TCR was sampled from a woman aged 18-29 years in good health. CDR3: CASSEKGDGTDTQYF. The CDR3 nucleotides are TGTGCCAGCAGTGAGAAAGGGGACGGCACAGATACGCAGTATTTT.